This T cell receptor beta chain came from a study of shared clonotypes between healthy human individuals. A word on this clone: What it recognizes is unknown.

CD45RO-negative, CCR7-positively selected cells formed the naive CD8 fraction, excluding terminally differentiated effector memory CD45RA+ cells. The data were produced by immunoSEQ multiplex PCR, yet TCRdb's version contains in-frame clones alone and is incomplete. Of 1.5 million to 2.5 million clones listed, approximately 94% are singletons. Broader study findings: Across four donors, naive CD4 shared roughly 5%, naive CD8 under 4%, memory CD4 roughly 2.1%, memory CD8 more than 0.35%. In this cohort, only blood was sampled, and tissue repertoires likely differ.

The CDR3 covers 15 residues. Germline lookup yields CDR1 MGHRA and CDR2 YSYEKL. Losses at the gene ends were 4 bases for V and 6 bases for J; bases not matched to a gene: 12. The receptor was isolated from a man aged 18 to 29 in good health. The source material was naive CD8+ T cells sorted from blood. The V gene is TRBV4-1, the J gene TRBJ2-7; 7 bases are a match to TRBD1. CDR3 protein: CASSLRTGQIREQYF. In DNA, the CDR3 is TGCGCCAGCAGCCTCCGGACAGGTCAAATTCGCGAGCAGTACTTC.